This is a list of T cell receptor beta chains from one sample in a study of T cell changes during pregnancy in multiple sclerosis. Profiling relied on immunoSEQ multiplex PCR, and the TCRdb table lists in-frame clones only, not all of them. The sample records 30,000 to 45,000 clones, 85% to 95% being singletons. Material: peripheral blood, obtained before pregnancy. The receptors were gathered from a female donor with multiple sclerosis, enrolled in a pregnancy study. Both conserved end residues are part of each CDR3. D genes are given only for firm matches.

v_gene | d_gene | CDR3aa
TRBV7-9 | TRBD2 | CASSSGTSSNEQFF
TRBV28 | NA | CASKNGGDPNEKLFF
TRBV18 | TRBD2 | CASSPASGDNEQFF
TRBV19 | TRBD1 | CATSDRGFNEQYF
TRBV2 | TRBD1 | CASSFTEQGDQPQHF
TRBV27 | TRBD2 | CASSLVLAGVTDTQYF
TRBV6-1 | NA | CASSLGQEVHQPQHF
TRBV6-1 | NA | CASSETSRSSYNEQFF
TRBV19 | TRBD2 | CASSTLAGGPETQYF
TRBV13 | NA | CASSLGGEETQYF
TRBV10-3 | NA | CAISEDPGTGYEQYF
TRBV7-2 | TRBD2 | CASSPNLGLARSYEQYF
TRBV5-1 | NA | CASSLGFDSEAQYF
TRBV30 | NA | CAWSPPAVPRREKLFF
TRBV10-3 | NA | CAISSPTGIPHEQYF
TRBV28 | TRBD2 | CASSLNGRYNEQFF
TRBV19 | NA | CASTPMAGRTDTQYF
TRBV4-2 | NA | CASSQVGGALGNNEQFF
TRBV30 | NA | CALYGGGAGPGELFF
TRBV7-9 | NA | CASSFLLREQYF
TRBV21-1 | NA | CASRDEAGGGETQYF
TRBV5-4 | NA | CASSASFQGAGTQYF
TRBV7-8 | TRBD1 | CASSRRPLSTGTAASGNTIYF
TRBV19 | TRBD2 | CASSIRSPLAGANTQYF
TRBV6-5 | NA | CASSQTGNTEAFF
TRBV21-1 | NA | CASSKAVATGGQGYTF
TRBV29-1 | TRBD1 | CSGRDSDHEKLFF
TRBV29-1 | NA | CSVALGRRAYEQYF
TRBV19 | TRBD2 | CASSFRTSGGQETQYF
TRBV6-5 | TRBD1 | CASSRGQGYTGELFF
TRBV5-4 | TRBD1 | CASSFWGQGIGYTF
TRBV6-1 | NA | CASSGRVGNQPQHF
TRBV4-2 | TRBD2 | CASSQEQLAGGSYEQYF
TRBV7-3 | TRBD2 | CASSLGGSGTDTQYF
TRBV19 | TRBD1 | CASSLGQPSGGYTF
TRBV2 | TRBD2 | CASSERRLAGTGELFF
TRBV6-1 | NA | CASSEVGGGGTEAFF
TRBV19 | TRBD1 | CASSIRTGGDEQYF
TRBV6-4 | NA | CASSVTSEGHEQFF
TRBV5-1 | TRBD2 | CASSSGLVGQETQYF
TRBV6-1 | NA | CASRGGMNTEAFF
TRBV18 | TRBD1 | CASSRRDRNAEQYF
TRBV30 | TRBD2 | CAWSRVSGSYEQYF
TRBV28 | TRBD1 | CATKQGAPENQPQHF
TRBV23-1 | TRBD1 | CASSHDRGKQPQHF
TRBV27 | TRBD1 | CASSGGTGSDIQYF
TRBV28 | TRBD2 | CASSTLLPTSGFTDTQYF